This record covers a single T cell receptor beta chain. V lost 5 bases to trimming and J lost 2 bases; unmatched junction nucleotides: 5. Per germline, CDR1 LNHDA and CDR2 SQIVND (reference sequence). The CDR3 length is 16 residues. This sample was taken from a study of blood T cell repertoires in COVID-19. The overall study: The study drew acute and convalescent COVID-19 samples from the United States, Italy and Spain. T cells, B-cell-depleted T cells, or PBMCs provided the cDNA or gDNA that served as material.

Authors' analysis steps: Counts of nucleated cells, estimated from reference gene primer amplification, were obtained. Repertoires were generated with immunoSEQ multiplex PCR, while TCRdb's copy carries only in-frame clones and drops some. V and J calls plus clone size are reproduced from that table; the DNA served to infer D and trimming. Of 250,000 to 300,000 clones listed, 70% to 90% are singletons. The chain has TRBV19 and TRBJ2-3, with 12 positions matching TRBD2. This TCR was recovered from a woman between 65 and 79 years old with COVID-19, enrolled during active disease. Sequencing was performed on peripheral blood. CDR3 DNA sequence: TGTGCCAGTAGTTTCCCTAGCGGGGGGGCCACAGATACGCAGTATTTT. The encoded protein is CASSFPSGGATDTQYF.